This T cell receptor (beta chain) came from a study of HIV-infected patients and healthy controls. Follow-up blood was drawn about 14 weeks, roughly three months, after antiretroviral therapy began. All unsorted peripheral T cells were captured because whole blood was used without fractionation. RNA came from around 2.3 ml of peripheral blood. Alpha and beta constant-region primers primed reverse transcription of around 500 ng RNA. Separate chain-specific third strand synthesis with multiplexing indices produced the alpha and beta libraries. MiXCR was run by TCRdb on the 5' RACE reads, yielding one entry per CDR3 protein. This sample has about 4,200 distinct CDR3 sequences, with around 8% found just once. This clonotype rates as medium-sized (0.01 to 0.1%). The sequence was obtained from an adult with HIV infection. Sequencing was performed on blood, taken during antiretroviral therapy.

This CDR3 reads CASREDRDTTIHNEQFF. CDR3 nucleotide sequence: TGTGCCAGCAGGGAGGACAGGGATACTACAATCCACAATGAGCAGTTCTTC. The chain carries TRBV2 and TRBJ2-1; 8 bases fit TRBD1. V lost 6 bases, J lost 5 bases, and 15 bases stayed unmatched. Germline V gene sequence: CDR1 SNHLY, CDR2 FYNNEI. CDR3 length equals 17 residues.